Described below is a single TCR beta chain sequence and its context. Its cognate antigen is unknown. TCRB transcripts that were expressed got sequenced, as all of the isolated RNA had been reverse transcribed. Several million reads on average were seen across naive, central memory and regulatory T cell samples. Repertoires were generated with immunoSEQ multiplex PCR, while TCRdb's copy carries only in-frame clones and drops some. The sample consists of hundreds of thousands of clones, about 14% of them appearing once. The germline V gene has CDR1 LGHNA and CDR2 YNFKEQ. V lost 8 bases, J lost 7 bases, and 24 bases lay in between. This CDR3 is 16 amino acids long. These data are taken from a study of beta chain features in type 1 diabetes. Study-level points and caveats: Shorter TCRB CDR3s, moderately but significantly so, marked every one of the four CD4+ subsets in Type 1 diabetes patients.

Purities in excess of 95% were seen in all sorted populations. The sample was naive CD4+ T cells from blood. The source of this sequence is a young man with type 1 diabetes. This rearrangement joins TRBV4-2 to TRBJ2-1; perhaps TRBD2 as D (5 bases). This chain's CDR3 is CASARTVSPVPNEQFF. As DNA, the CDR3 is TGTGCCAGCGCACGGACTGTTTCGCCTGTCCCTAATGAGCAGTTCTTC.